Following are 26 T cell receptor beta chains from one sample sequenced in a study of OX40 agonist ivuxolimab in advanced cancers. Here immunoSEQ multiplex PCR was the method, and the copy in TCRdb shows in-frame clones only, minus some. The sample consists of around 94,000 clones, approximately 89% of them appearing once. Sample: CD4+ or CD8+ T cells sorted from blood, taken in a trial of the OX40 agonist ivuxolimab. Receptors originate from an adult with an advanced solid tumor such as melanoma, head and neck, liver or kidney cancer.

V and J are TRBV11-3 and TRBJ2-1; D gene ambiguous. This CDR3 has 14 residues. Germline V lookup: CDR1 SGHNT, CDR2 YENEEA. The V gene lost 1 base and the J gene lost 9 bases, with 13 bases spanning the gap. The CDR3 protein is CASSLGTVASEQFF. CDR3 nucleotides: TGTGCCAGCAGCTTAGGGACCGTTGCTTCTGAGCAGTTCTTC.

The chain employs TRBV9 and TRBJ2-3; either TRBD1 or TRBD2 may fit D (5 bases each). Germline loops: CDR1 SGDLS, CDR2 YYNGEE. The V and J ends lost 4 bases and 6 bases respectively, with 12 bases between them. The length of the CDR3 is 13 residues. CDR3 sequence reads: CASSLRGTDTQYF. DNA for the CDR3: TGTGCCAGCAGCCTCCGAGGGACGGATACGCAGTATTTT.

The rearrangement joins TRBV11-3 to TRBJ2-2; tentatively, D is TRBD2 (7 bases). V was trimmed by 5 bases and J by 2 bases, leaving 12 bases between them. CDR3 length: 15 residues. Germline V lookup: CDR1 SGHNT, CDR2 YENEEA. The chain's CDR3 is CASSEGGGNTGELFF. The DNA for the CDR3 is TGTGCCAGCAGCGAAGGGGGGGGAAACACCGGGGAGCTGTTTTTT.

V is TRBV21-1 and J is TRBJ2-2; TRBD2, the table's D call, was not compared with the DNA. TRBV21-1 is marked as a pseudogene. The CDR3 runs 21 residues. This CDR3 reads CASSKRSGGLAGPGNTGELFF. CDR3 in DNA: TGTGCCAGCAGCAAAAGGTCAGGTGGGCTAGCGGGACCAGGTAACACCGGGGAGCTGTTTTTT.

The CDR3 region is CASSLEGSGGDEQYF. The CDR3 region has the DNA TGCGCCAGCAGCTTGGAAGGCAGCGGGGGGGACGAGCAGTACTTC. V usage is TRBV5-1 and J usage is TRBJ2-7; 10 bases are shared with TRBD2. This CDR3 comprises 15 residues. Looked up from germline, CDR1 is SGHRS and CDR2 is YFSETQ. V lost 0 bases and J lost 5; bases outside the gene matches: 5.

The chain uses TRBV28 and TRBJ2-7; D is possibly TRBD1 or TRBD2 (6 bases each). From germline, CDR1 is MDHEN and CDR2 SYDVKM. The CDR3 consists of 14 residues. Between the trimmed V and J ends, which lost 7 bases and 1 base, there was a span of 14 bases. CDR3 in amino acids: CASKDGGRSYEQYF. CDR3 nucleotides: TGTGCCAGCAAGGATGGGGGGCGTTCCTACGAGCAGTACTTC.

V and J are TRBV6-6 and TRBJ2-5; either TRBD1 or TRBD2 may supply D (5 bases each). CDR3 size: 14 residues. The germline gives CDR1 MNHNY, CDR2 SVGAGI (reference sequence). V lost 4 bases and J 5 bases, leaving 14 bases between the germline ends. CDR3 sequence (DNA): TGTGCCAGCAGTTGGGGCAGGGAGAAGGAGACCCAGTACTTC. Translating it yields CASSWGREKETQYF.

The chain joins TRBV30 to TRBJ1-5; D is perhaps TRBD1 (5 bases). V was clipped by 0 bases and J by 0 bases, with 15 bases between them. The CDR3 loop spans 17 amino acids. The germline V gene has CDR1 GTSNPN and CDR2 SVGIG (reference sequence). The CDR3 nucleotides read TGTGCCTGGAGTGTGACGGGGGGGTGGTATAGCAATCAGCCCCAGCATTTT. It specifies CAWSVTGGWYSNQPQHF.

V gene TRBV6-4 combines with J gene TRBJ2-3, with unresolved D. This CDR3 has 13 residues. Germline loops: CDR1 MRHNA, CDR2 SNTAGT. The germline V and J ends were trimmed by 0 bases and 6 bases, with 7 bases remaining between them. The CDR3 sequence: CASSDSMRDTQYF. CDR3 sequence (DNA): TGTGCCAGCAGTGACTCGATGCGGGATACGCAGTATTTT.

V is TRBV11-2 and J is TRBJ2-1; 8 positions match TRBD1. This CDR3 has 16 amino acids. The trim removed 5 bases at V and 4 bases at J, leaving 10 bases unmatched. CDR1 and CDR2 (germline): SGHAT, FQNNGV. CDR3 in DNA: TGTGCCAGCAGCCCCCGGACAGGGATTTTATACAATGAGCAGTTCTTC. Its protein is CASSPRTGILYNEQFF. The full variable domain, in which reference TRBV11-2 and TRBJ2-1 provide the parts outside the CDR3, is EAGVAQSPRYKIIEKRQSVAFWCNPISGHATLYWYQQILGQGPKLLIQFQNNGVVDDSQLPKDRFSAERLKGVDSTLKIQPAKLEDSAVYLCASSPRTGILYNEQFFGPGTRLTVL.

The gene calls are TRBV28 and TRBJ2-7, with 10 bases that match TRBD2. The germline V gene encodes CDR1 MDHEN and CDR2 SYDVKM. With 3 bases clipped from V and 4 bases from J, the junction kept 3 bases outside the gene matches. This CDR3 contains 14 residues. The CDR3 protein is CASSFMTSGYEQYF. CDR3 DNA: TGTGCCAGCAGTTTTATGACTAGCGGGTACGAGCAGTACTTC.

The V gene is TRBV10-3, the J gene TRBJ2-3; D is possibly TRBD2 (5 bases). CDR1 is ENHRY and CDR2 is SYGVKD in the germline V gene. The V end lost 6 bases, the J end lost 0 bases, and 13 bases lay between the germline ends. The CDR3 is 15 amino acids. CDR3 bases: TGTGCCATCAGGGGGAGAGGAGATAGCACAGATACGCAGTATTTT. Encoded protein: CAIRGRGDSTDTQYF.

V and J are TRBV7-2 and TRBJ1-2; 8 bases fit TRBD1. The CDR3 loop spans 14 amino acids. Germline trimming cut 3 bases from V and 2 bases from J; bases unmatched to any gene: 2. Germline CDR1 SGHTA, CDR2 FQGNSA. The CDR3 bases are TGTGCCAGCAGCTTCCGGACAGGGAACTATGGCTACACCTTC. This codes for CASSFRTGNYGYTF.

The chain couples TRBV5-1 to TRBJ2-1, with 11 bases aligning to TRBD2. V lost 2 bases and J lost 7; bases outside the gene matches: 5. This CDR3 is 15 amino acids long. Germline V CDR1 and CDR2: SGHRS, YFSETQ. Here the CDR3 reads CASSFLAGGGNEQFF. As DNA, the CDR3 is TGCGCCAGCAGCTTTCTAGCGGGAGGAGGTAATGAGCAGTTCTTC.

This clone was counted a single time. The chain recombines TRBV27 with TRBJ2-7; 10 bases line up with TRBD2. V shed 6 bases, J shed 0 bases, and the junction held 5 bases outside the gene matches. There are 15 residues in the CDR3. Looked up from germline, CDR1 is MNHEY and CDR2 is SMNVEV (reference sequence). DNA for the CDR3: TGTGCCAGCAGGAGGGGACTAGCGAACTCCTACGAGCAGTACTTC. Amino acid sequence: CASRRGLANSYEQYF.

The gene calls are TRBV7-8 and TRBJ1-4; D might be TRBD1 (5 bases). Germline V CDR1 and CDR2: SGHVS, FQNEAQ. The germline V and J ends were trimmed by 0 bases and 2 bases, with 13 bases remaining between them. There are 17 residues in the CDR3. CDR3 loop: CASSLARWGTTNEKLFF. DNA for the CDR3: TGTGCCAGCAGCTTAGCGAGATGGGGCACCACTAATGAAAAACTGTTTTTT.

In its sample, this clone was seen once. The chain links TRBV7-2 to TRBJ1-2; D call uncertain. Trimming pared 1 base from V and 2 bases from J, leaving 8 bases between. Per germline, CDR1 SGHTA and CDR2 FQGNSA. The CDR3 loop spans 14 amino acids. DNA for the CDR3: TGTGCCAGCAGCTTAGATTGGGCCAACTATGGCTACACCTTC. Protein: CASSLDWANYGYTF.

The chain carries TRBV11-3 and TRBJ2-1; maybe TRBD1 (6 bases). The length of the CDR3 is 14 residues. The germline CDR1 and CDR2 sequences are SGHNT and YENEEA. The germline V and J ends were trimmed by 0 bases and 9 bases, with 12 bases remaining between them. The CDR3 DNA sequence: TGTGCCAGCAGCTTAGAGAGCCAGGGGCTTGAGCAGTTCTTC. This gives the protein CASSLESQGLEQFF.

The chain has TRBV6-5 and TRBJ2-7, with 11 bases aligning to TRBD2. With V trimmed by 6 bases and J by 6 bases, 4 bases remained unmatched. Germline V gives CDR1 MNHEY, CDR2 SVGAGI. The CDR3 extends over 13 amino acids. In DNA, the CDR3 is TGTGCCAGCAGGCTAGGACTAGCGGGCGAGCAGTACTTC. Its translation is CASRLGLAGEQYF.

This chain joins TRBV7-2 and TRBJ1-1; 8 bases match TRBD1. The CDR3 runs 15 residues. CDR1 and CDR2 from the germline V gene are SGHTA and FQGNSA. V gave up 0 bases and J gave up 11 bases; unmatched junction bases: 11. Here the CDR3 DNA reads TGTGCCAGCAGCTTAGCGGCCAGGGGGCGCCCCGGTGCTTTCTTT. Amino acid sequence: CASSLAARGRPGAFF.

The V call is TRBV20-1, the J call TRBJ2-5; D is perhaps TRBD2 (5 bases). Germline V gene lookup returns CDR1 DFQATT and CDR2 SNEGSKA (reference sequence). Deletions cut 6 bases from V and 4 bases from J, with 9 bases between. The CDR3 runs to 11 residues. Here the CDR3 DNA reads TGCAGTGCAGTAGAGGGAGAGACCCAGTACTTC. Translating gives CSAVEGETQYF.

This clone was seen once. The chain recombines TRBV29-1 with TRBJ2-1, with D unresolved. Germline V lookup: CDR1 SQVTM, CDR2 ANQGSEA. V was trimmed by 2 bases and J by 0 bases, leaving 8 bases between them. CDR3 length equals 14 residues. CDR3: CSVETVASYNEQFF. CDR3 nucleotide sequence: TGCAGCGTTGAAACAGTAGCCTCCTACAATGAGCAGTTCTTC.

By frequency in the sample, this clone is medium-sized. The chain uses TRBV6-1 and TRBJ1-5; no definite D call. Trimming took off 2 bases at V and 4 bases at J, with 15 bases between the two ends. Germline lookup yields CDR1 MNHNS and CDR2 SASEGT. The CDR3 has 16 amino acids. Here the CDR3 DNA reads TGTGCCAGCAGTGAATGGGGAGGAGAAGGGAATCAGCCCCAGCATTTT. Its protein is CASSEWGGEGNQPQHF.

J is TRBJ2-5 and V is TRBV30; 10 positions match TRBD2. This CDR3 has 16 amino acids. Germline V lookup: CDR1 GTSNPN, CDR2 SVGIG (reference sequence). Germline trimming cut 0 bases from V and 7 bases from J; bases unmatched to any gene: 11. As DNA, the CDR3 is TGTGCCTGGAGTGTACTCGAAACTAGCGGGAAAGGGACCCAGTACTTC. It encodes CAWSVLETSGKGTQYF.

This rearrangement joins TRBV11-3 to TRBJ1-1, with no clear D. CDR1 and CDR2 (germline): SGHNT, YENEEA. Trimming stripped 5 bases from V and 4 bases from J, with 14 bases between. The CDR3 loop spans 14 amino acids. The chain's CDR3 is CASSLGRVGTEAFF. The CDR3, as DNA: TGTGCCAGCAGCCTAGGCCGGGTTGGCACTGAAGCTTTCTTT.

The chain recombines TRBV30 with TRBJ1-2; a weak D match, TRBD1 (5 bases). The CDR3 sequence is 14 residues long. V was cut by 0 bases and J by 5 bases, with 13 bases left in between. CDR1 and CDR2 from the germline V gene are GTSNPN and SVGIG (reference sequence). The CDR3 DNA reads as TGTGCCTGGAGTGTGGGGCAGATTCTATATGGCTACACCTTC. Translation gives CAWSVGQILYGYTF.